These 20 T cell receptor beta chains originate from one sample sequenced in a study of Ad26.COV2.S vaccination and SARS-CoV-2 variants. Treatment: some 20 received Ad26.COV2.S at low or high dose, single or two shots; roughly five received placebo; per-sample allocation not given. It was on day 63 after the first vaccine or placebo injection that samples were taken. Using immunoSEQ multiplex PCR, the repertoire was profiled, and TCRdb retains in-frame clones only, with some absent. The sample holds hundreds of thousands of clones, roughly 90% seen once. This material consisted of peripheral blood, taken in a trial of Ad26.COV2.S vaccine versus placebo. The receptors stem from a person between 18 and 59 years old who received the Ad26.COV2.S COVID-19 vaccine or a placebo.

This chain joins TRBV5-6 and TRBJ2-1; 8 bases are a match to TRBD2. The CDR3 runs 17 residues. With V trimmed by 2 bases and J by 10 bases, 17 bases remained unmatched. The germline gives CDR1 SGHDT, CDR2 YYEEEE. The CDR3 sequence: CASSFPERGIWELEQFF. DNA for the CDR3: TGTGCCAGCAGCTTCCCGGAGCGGGGGATATGGGAACTAGAGCAGTTCTTC. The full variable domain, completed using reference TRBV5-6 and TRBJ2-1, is DAGVTQSPTHLIKTRGQQVTLRCSPKSGHDTVSWYQQALGQGPQFIFQYYEEEERQRGNFPDRFSGHQFPNYSSELNVNALLLGDSALYLCASSFPERGIWELEQFFGPGTRLTVL.

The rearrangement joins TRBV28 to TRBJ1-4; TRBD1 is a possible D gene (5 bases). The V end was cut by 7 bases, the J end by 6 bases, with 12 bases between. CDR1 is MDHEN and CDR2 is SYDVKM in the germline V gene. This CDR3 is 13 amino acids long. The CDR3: CASTVGADEKLFF. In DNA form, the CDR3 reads TGTGCCAGCACGGTTGGGGCGGATGAAAAACTGTTTTTT. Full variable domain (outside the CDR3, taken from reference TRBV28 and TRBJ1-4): DVKVTQSSRYLVKRTGEKVFLECVQDMDHENMFWYRQDPGLGLRLIYFSYDVKMKEKGDIPEGYSVSREKKERFSLILESASTNQTSMYLCASTVGADEKLFFGSGTQLSVL.

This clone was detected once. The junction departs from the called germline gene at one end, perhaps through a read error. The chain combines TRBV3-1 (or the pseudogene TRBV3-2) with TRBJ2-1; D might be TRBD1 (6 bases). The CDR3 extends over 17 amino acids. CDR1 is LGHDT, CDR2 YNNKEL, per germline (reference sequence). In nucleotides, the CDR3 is TGTGCCAGCAGCCAAGACTCGGTGGGGGCGTCCTCCAATGAGCAGTTCTTC. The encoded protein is CASSQDSVGASSNEQFF.

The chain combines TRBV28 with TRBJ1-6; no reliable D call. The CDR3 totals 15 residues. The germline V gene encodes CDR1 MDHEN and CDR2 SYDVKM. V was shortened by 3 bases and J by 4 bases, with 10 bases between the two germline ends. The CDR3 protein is CASSFRGLYNSPLHF. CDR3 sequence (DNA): TGTGCCAGCAGTTTCCGGGGTTTGTATAATTCACCCCTCCACTTT.

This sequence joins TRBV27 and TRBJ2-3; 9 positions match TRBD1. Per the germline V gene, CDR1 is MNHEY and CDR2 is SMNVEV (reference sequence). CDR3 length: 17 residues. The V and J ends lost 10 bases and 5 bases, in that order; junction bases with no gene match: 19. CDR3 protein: CANQQGASNQVGDTQYF. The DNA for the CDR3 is TGTGCCAATCAACAGGGGGCAAGCAATCAGGTCGGAGATACGCAGTATTTT.

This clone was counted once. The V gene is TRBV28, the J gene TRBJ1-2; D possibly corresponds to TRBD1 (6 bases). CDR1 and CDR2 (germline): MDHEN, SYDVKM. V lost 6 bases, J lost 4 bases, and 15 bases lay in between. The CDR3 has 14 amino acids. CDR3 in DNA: TGTGCCAGCAGGGAGAACAGGGCCGGCTATGGCTACACCTTC. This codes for CASRENRAGYGYTF.

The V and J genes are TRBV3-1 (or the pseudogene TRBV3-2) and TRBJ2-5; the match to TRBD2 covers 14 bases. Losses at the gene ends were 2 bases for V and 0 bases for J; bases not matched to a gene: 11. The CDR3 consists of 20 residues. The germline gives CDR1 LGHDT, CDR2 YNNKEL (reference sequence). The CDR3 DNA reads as TGTGCCAGCAGCCAAAGGCCGGGACTAGCGGGGGCGACGTACCAAGAGACCCAGTACTTC. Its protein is CASSQRPGLAGATYQETQYF.

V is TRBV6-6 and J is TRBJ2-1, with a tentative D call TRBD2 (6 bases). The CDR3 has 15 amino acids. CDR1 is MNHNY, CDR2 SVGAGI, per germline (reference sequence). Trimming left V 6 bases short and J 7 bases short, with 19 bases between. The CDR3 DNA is TGTGCCAGCAGCCACCCATCGGGGGTTAGGAATGAGCAGTTCTTC. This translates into CASSHPSGVRNEQFF.

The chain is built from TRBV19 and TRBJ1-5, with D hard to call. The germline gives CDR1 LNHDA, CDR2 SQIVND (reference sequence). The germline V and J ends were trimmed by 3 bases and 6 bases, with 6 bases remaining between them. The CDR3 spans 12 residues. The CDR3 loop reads CASSMLGQPQHF. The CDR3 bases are TGTGCCAGTAGTATGTTAGGTCAGCCCCAGCATTTT.

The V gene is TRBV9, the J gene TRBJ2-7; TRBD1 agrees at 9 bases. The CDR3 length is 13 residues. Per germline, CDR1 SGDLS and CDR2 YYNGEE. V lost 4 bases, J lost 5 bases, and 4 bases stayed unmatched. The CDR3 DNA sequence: TGTGCCAGCAGCACGGGGACAGGGAACGAGCAGTACTTC. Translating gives CASSTGTGNEQYF.

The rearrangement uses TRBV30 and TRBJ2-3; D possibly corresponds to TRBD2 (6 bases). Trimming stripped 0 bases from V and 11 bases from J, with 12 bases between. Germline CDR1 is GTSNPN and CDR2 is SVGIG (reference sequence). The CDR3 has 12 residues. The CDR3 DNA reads TGTGCCTGGAGTGTACCGCGGGGTATGCAGTATTTT. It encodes CAWSVPRGMQYF.

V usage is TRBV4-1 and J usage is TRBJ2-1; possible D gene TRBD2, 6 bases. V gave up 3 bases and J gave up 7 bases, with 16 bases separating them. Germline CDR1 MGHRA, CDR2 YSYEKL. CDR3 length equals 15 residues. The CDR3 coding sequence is TGCGCCAGCAGCCACACTAGCCTCTCGGGGAATGAGCAGTTCTTC. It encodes CASSHTSLSGNEQFF.

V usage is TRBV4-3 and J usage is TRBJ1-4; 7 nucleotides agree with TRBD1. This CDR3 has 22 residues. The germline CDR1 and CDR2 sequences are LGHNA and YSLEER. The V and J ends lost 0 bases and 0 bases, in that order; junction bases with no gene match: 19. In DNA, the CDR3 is TGCGCCAGCAGCCAAGATTTCGACAGGGACTGGAGTTTGGGCCCAACTAATGAAAAACTGTTTTTT. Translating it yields CASSQDFDRDWSLGPTNEKLFF.

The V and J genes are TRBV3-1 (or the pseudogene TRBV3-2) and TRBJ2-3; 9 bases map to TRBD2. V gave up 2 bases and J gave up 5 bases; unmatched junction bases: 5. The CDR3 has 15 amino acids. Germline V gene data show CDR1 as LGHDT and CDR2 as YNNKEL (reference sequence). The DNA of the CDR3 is TGTGCCAGCAGCCAACTAGCGGGGCGGCAAGATACGCAGTATTTT. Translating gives CASSQLAGRQDTQYF.

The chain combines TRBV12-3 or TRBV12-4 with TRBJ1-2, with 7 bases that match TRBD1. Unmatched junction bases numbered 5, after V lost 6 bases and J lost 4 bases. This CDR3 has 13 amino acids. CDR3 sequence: CASSRTGFYGYTF. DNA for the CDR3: TGTGCCAGCAGCAGGACAGGATTCTATGGCTACACCTTC.

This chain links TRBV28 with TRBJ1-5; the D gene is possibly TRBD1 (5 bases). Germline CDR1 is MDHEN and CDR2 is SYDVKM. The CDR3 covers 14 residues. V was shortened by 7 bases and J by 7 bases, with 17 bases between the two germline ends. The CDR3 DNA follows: TGTGCCAGCACCCTGGGGCAGTTCACCCAGCCCCAGCATTTT. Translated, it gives CASTLGQFTQPQHF.

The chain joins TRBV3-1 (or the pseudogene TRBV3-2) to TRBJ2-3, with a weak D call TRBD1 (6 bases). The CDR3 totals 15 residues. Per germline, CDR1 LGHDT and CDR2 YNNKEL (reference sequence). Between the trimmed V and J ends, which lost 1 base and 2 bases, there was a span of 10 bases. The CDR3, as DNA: TGTGCCAGCAGCCAAGGGACAGCACACACAGATACGCAGTATTTT. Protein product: CASSQGTAHTDTQYF.

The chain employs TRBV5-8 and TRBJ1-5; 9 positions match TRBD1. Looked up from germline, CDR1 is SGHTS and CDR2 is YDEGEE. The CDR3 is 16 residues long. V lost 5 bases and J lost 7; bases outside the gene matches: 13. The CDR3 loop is CASSPTGTGLWQPQHF. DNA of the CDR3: TGTGCCAGCAGTCCCACCGGGACAGGGTTGTGGCAGCCCCAGCATTTT.

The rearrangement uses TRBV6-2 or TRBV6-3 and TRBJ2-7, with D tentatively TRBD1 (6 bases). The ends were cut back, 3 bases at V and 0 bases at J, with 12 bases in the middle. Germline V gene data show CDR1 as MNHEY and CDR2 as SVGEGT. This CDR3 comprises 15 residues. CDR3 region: CASSYEWTASYEQYF. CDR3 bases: TGTGCCAGCAGTTATGAGTGGACAGCCTCCTACGAGCAGTACTTC.

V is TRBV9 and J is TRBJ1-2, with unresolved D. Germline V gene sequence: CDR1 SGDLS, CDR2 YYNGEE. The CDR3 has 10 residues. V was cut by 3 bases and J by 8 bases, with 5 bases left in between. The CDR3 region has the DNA TGTGCCAGCAGCGGCAGCGGCTACACCTTC. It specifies CASSGSGYTF.